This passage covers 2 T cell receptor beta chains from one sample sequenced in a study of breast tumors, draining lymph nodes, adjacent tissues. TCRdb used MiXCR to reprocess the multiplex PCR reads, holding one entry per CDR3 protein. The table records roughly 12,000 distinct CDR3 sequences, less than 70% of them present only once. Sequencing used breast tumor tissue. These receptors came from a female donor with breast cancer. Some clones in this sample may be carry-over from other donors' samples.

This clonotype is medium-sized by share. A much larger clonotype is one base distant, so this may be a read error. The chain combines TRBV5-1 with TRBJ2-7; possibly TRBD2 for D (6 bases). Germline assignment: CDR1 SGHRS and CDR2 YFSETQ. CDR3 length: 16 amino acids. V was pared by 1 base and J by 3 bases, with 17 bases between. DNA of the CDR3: TGCGCCAGCAGCTTGTACGGGGGTCGACACAACTACGAGCAGTACTTC. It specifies CASSLYGGRHNYEQYF.

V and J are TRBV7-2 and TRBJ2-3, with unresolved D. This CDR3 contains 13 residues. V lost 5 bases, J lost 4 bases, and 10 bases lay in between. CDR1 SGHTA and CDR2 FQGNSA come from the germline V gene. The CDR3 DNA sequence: TGTGCCAGCAGCCGAGTTGGGCCAGATACGCAGTATTTT. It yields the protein CASSRVGPDTQYF.